This TCR beta chain originates from a study of T-cell memory formation after mild COVID-19. Study context: The two donors had largely donor-specific TCR clusters. Whole-study results and caveats: Clones that contracted from day 15 to 85 were balanced CD4/CD8, while later expanders leaned CD4+. A subset of responding clones appeared in pre-infection memory, suggesting cross-reactive memory joined.

Libraries for TCRalpha and TCRbeta carried sample barcodes and unique molecular identifiers via 5'RACE. TCRdb itself ran the 5' RACE reads through MiXCR, one entry per CDR3 protein. This table has some 450,000 distinct CDR3 sequences, more than 15% appearing once. V was cut by 7 bases and J by 4 bases, with 19 bases left in between. The CDR3 consists of 15 residues. Germline CDR1 is SGHTA and CDR2 is FQGNSA. This clonotype was counted ten times or more. Antigen unknown. V is TRBV7-2 and J is TRBJ2-5, with a possible D match to TRBD2 (7 bases). What was sequenced was PBMCs or a T cell subset sorted from them (not recorded which). The TCR sequence derives from a young man who had mild COVID-19 (a few samples of this study predate the infection). Cell type and time point are not known. The CDR3 sequence: CASNSVGGPGETQYF. DNA for the CDR3: TGTGCCAGCAATTCCGTGGGGGGGCCGGGAGAGACCCAGTACTTC.